This TCR beta chain was observed in a study of shared clonotypes between healthy human individuals. Overall study results and limits: Generally, estimated richness proved larger in naive subsets than it did in memory subsets. With a handful of donors compared, about 5.2% of naive CD4 clonotypes were shared. The study drew on few donors, limiting represented genetic and exposure-history diversity.

Concerning this clone: Its cognate antigen is unknown.

Original methodology: ImmunoSEQ output held junction-only sequences without quality scores, so filtering differed. Method: immunoSEQ multiplex PCR; TCRdb's copy keeps in-frame clones and lacks some. V and J calls and clone size follow that table, whereas D and trimming were derived from the DNA. This sample has over 850,000 clones, with about four fifths found just once. Germline CDR1 SGHTA, CDR2 FQGTGA. CDR3 length: 17 amino acids. The ends lost 3 bases at V and 3 bases at J; junction bases unmatched: 10. Sequences were obtained from memory CD4+ T cells from PBMCs. Specified subset: CD45RA-negative fraction. This receptor was taken from a man aged 18 to 29 in good health. Some clones in this sample may be carry-over from other donors' samples. The chain recombines TRBV7-3 with TRBJ2-3; the match to TRBD2 covers 9 bases. CDR3 sequence reads: CASSLRAGGPRTDTQYF. DNA for the CDR3: TGTGCCAGCAGCTTGAGGGCGGGAGGGCCGCGTACAGATACGCAGTATTTT.